These 32 T cell receptor beta chains share one sample of origin, sequenced in a study of regulatory T cells in long-lasting Graves disease. Time point here: persistent/refractory GD, antithyroid drugs over 5 years with positive TRAb. With RNA extracted from PBMCs as input, the TCR library was made. Building the TCR beta libraries relied on iRepertoire HTBI primers, and CDR3 regions underwent Arm-PCR. TCRdb re-derived calls from the multiplex PCR reads in MiXCR, one entry per CDR3 protein. The sample has about 470,000 distinct CDR3 sequences, roughly 20% seen once. The sequenced sample was peripheral blood mononuclear cells (PBMCs), obtained when the disease was refractory, from a patient treated with antithyroid drugs. Source of these receptors: a female donor with Graves disease.

This clonotype was counted between two and nine times. This sequence joins TRBV7-6 and TRBJ1-1; a possible D gene is TRBD1 (5 bases). Trimming left V 5 bases short and J 7 bases short, with 8 bases between. Per the germline V gene, CDR1 is SGHVS and CDR2 is FNYEAQ. The CDR3 covers 11 residues. CDR3: CASSTGSEAFF. The CDR3 coding sequence is TGTGCCAGCAGCACAGGAAGTGAAGCTTTCTTT.

This clonotype occurred a few times. The chain carries TRBV29-1 and TRBJ2-5, with 8 nucleotides matching TRBD2. J was trimmed by 3 bases and V by 8 bases; bases with no gene match: 11. The CDR3 sequence is 14 residues long. Germline V gene data show CDR1 as SQVTM and CDR2 as ANQGSEA. The CDR3 here is CSLLAGWEKETQYF. The CDR3 DNA follows: TGCAGCCTGTTAGCGGGATGGGAAAAAGAGACCCAGTACTTC.

This clonotype was detected ten times or more. The chain is built from TRBV12-3 or TRBV12-4 and TRBJ1-6, with D possibly TRBD1 on 5 matching bases. Trimming cost V 1 base and J 10 bases, with 17 bases left between them. The length of the CDR3 is 16 residues. Here the CDR3 DNA reads TGTGCCAGCAGTTTAGGTGGTCGGGGGTCTGGCTCACCCCTCCACTTT. Amino acid sequence: CASSLGGRGSGSPLHF.

The chain combines TRBV29-1 with TRBJ2-3; a weak D match, TRBD1 (5 bases). The CDR3 runs to 15 residues. V lost 4 bases, J lost 7 bases, and 21 bases lay in between. Germline CDR1 is SQVTM and CDR2 is ANQGSEA. The CDR3 DNA is TGCAGCGTTGGGTCGCTAGTTGGGGCAGGTAATACGCAGTATTTT. It translates to CSVGSLVGAGNTQYF.

This clonotype was seen ten or more times. The chain links TRBV15 to TRBJ2-7; tentative D call: TRBD1 (6 bases). The germline V gene encodes CDR1 LNHNV and CDR2 YYDKDF (reference sequence). This CDR3 region has 14 residues. Trimming pared 3 bases from V and 0 bases from J, leaving 9 bases between. This CDR3 is CATSSRDNSYEQYF. The CDR3 DNA follows: TGTGCCACCAGCAGCCGGGACAACTCCTACGAGCAGTACTTC.

CDR3: CASSHGPREAEAFF. CDR3 DNA sequence: TGTGCCAGCAGCCACGGGCCCCGGGAGGCTGAAGCTTTCTTT. This chain connects TRBV14 to TRBJ1-1; D uncertain. V was pared by 3 bases and J by 6 bases, with 14 bases between. The CDR3 is 14 residues long. CDR1 is SGHDN, CDR2 FVKESK, per germline.

The V gene is TRBV7-9, the J gene TRBJ2-3, with D uncertain. CDR1 is SEHNR, CDR2 FQNEAQ, per germline (reference sequence). Deletions cut 5 bases from V and 4 bases from J, with 7 bases between. The CDR3 is 12 residues long. The CDR3 DNA reads TGTGCCAGCAGCCCGTCGGCAGATACGCAGTATTTT. Residues: CASSPSADTQYF.

The chain is built from TRBV7-9 and TRBJ1-1; D possibly corresponds to TRBD1 (5 bases). CDR3 size: 17 residues. Trimming took 5 bases from V and 0 from J, leaving 19 bases between them. Germline CDR1 is SEHNR and CDR2 is FQNEAQ (reference sequence). The CDR3 bases are TGTGCCAGCAGCGGGGGGGAGGGTTTCGAGATGAACACTGAAGCTTTCTTT. Protein: CASSGGEGFEMNTEAFF.

The V call is TRBV18, the J call TRBJ2-5; D not resolved. CDR1 is KGHSH, CDR2 LQKENI, per germline. The CDR3 loop spans 15 amino acids. The V and J ends lost 1 base and 5 bases respectively, with 14 bases between them. The CDR3 reads CASSPLRAPRETQYF. The CDR3 coding sequence is TGTGCCAGCTCACCACTACGGGCCCCCAGGGAGACCCAGTACTTC. Combining the CDR3 with reference TRBV18 and TRBJ2-5 gives the whole variable domain NAGVMQNPRHLVRRRGQEARLRCSPMKGHSHVYWYRQLPEEGLKFMVYLQKENIIDESGMPKERFSAEFPKEGPSILRIQQVVRGDSAAYFCASSPLRAPRETQYFGPGTRLLVL.

The chain recombines TRBV5-1 with TRBJ2-3; 10 bases agree with TRBD1. J gave up 5 bases and V 4 bases, and 13 bases lay outside the gene matches. CDR1 and CDR2 from the germline V gene are SGHRS and YFSETQ. This CDR3 spans 17 amino acids. CDR3 DNA: TGCGCCAGCAGCCTACCGAAGACAGGGGGCTCCGAAGATACGCAGTATTTT. Protein sequence: CASSLPKTGGSEDTQYF.

This clonotype was seen ten or more times. The chain carries TRBV28 and TRBJ1-1; D is unclear. This CDR3 comprises 14 residues. The V end lost 7 bases, the J end lost 1 base, and 13 bases lay between the germline ends. Germline CDR1 reads MDHEN; CDR2 reads SYDVKM. CDR3 loop: CASIESGKNTEAFF. The CDR3 region has the DNA TGTGCCAGCATTGAATCCGGAAAGAACACTGAAGCTTTCTTT.

This clonotype was seen a handful of times. The chain is built from TRBV6-1 and TRBJ1-3; D gene ambiguous. This CDR3 contains 16 residues. V lost 6 bases, J lost 0 bases, and 15 bases lay in between. The V gene's germline CDR1 is MNHNS and CDR2 SASEGT. CDR3 nucleotides: TGTGCCAGCAGCCGAATAGGTGCGCTCTCTGGAAACACCATATATTTT. It encodes CASSRIGALSGNTIYF.

This clonotype has at least ten counts. The chain links TRBV3-1 to TRBJ1-5; D is unresolved. The CDR3 loop spans 15 amino acids. Trimming removed 4 bases at V and 3 bases at J, with 13 bases between. Germline V lookup: CDR1 LGHDT, CDR2 YNNKEL (reference sequence). Here the CDR3 DNA reads TGTGCCAGCAGCCTGGCTTCAGGACCCAATCAGCCCCAGCATTTT. This sequence encodes CASSLASGPNQPQHF.

This clonotype has ten or more counts. This rearrangement joins TRBV28 to TRBJ2-7, with D unclear. Germline V gene sequence: CDR1 MDHEN, CDR2 SYDVKM. Trimming removed 3 bases at V and 11 bases at J, with 14 bases between. This CDR3 contains 12 residues. CDR3 residues: CASSFRSQREYF. CDR3 nucleotide sequence: TGTGCCAGCAGTTTCAGGTCCCAGAGAGAGTACTTC.

This clonotype was counted at least ten times. CDR3 sequence reads: CASSYTQGYEQYF. Written as DNA, the CDR3 is TGTGCCAGCAGCTATACTCAGGGCTACGAGCAGTACTTC. V and J are TRBV11-2 and TRBJ2-7; D perhaps matches TRBD1 (5 bases). Germline-derived CDR1 and CDR2 are SGHAT and FQNNGV. The germline V and J ends were trimmed by 4 bases and 3 bases, with 10 bases remaining between them. The CDR3 sequence is 13 residues long.

The rearrangement uses TRBV10-3 and TRBJ1-1; 10 bases align to TRBD1. Looked up from germline, CDR1 is ENHRY and CDR2 is SYGVKD. Unmatched junction bases numbered 3, after V lost 10 bases and J lost 1 base. The CDR3 contains 13 residues. In DNA form, the CDR3 reads TGTGCCACGGGACAGGGGAAGAACACTGAAGCTTTCTTT. It yields the protein CATGQGKNTEAFF.

The chain employs TRBV28 and TRBJ1-2, with D unclear. CDR3 length: 15 amino acids. The ends were cut back, 5 bases at V and 3 bases at J, with 16 bases in the middle. CDR1 MDHEN and CDR2 SYDVKM come from the germline V gene. This CDR3 is CASSPLSNGYYGYTF. In DNA, the CDR3 is TGTGCCAGCAGTCCCCTCTCGAACGGCTACTATGGCTACACCTTC.

In this sample, this clonotype turned up many times. The chain is built from TRBV7-9 and TRBJ2-7; 7 nucleotides line up with TRBD1. J gave up 4 bases and V 4 bases, and 7 bases lay outside the gene matches. Germline loops: CDR1 SEHNR, CDR2 FQNEAQ (reference sequence). This CDR3 is built from 14 residues. The chain's CDR3 is CASSSKTGWYEQYF. The CDR3 DNA sequence: TGTGCCAGCAGCTCTAAGACAGGGTGGTACGAGCAGTACTTC. The full variable domain, with the rest looked up from reference TRBV7-9 and TRBJ2-7, is DTGVSQNPRHKITKRGQNVTFRCDPISEHNRLYWYRQTLGQGPEFLTYFQNEAQLEKSRLLSDRFSAERPKGSFSTLEIQRTEQGDSAMYLCASSSKTGWYEQYFGPGTRLTVT.

This clonotype was picked up many times. The V and J genes are TRBV6-5 and TRBJ2-7; tentative D call: TRBD2 (5 bases). Looked up from germline, CDR1 is MNHEY and CDR2 is SVGAGI. V was pared by 0 bases and J by 4 bases, with 10 bases between. This CDR3 spans 14 amino acids. In nucleotides, the CDR3 is TGTGCCAGCAGTTACTCCGGGGAACAGTACGAGCAGTACTTC. Encoded protein: CASSYSGEQYEQYF.

This clonotype was recorded a few times. The chain has TRBV5-1 and TRBJ2-7, with D tentatively TRBD1 (5 bases). V lost 4 bases and J 0 bases, leaving 11 bases between the germline ends. The V gene's germline CDR1 is SGHRS and CDR2 YFSETQ. This CDR3 has 14 amino acids. The CDR3 DNA reads as TGCGCCAGCAGCCGACAGTTACCCTCCTACGAGCAGTACTTC. It encodes CASSRQLPSYEQYF.

In its sample, this clonotype was seen many times. This chain joins TRBV28 and TRBJ2-7; possibly TRBD1 for D (6 bases). Germline V gene sequence: CDR1 MDHEN, CDR2 SYDVKM. Trimming left V 4 bases short and J 9 bases short, with 10 bases between. This CDR3 contains 11 residues. This chain's CDR3 is CASSSTGSQYF. CDR3 bases: TGTGCCAGCAGTTCGACAGGTTCGCAGTACTTC.

The V and J genes are TRBV14 and TRBJ2-1, with TRBD2 matching 12 bases. The CDR3 length is 14 residues. The J segment lost 12 bases and the V segment lost 1 base, leaving 4 bases of the junction unmatched. CDR1 is SGHDN, CDR2 FVKESK, per germline. For the CDR3, the DNA is TGTGCCAGCAGCCAAGGACTAGCGGGAGTGGGGCAGTTCTTC. It codes for CASSQGLAGVGQFF.

This clonotype was counted between two and nine times. This chain links TRBV18 with TRBJ2-4, with D hard to call. This CDR3 spans 16 amino acids. Germline V gene data show CDR1 as KGHSH and CDR2 as LQKENI. The V and J ends lost 2 bases and 1 base respectively, with 12 bases between them. The CDR3 spells CASSPWARAAKNIQYF. CDR3 DNA sequence: TGTGCCAGCTCACCATGGGCGCGAGCGGCCAAAAACATTCAGTACTTC.

The rearrangement uses TRBV28 and TRBJ2-3; the D is unclear. V was pared by 6 bases and J by 5 bases, with 12 bases between. The CDR3 consists of 13 residues. Looked up from germline, CDR1 is MDHEN and CDR2 is SYDVKM. CDR3 nucleotides: TGTGCCAGCAGCGGACCCCTGGGAGATACGCAGTATTTT. It codes for CASSGPLGDTQYF.

This clonotype was observed at least ten times. The chain combines TRBV13 with TRBJ2-5; D may match TRBD1 or TRBD2 (5 bases each). Trimming shortened V by 6 bases and J by 3 bases, and 11 bases separated the two germline ends. This CDR3 comprises 13 residues. Germline CDR1 reads PRHDT; CDR2 reads FYEKMQ (reference sequence). In DNA, the CDR3 is TGTGCCAGCAGTGGGGGTTTAGAAGAGACCCAGTACTTC. This translates into CASSGGLEETQYF.

This clonotype was observed at least ten times. The chain uses TRBV18 and TRBJ2-2; D not certain. Germline loops: CDR1 KGHSH, CDR2 LQKENI. There are 13 residues in the CDR3. Between the trimmed V and J ends, which lost 2 bases and 3 bases, there was a span of 4 bases. The CDR3: CASSPLDTGELFF. The CDR3 DNA follows: TGTGCCAGCTCACCATTAGACACCGGGGAGCTGTTTTTT.

This chain links TRBV10-3 with TRBJ2-5; D is perhaps TRBD1 or TRBD2 (6 bases each). Germline assignment: CDR1 ENHRY and CDR2 SYGVKD. Trimming pared 6 bases from V and 3 bases from J, leaving 11 bases between. The CDR3 extends over 13 amino acids. The CDR3 spells CAIRKGEEETQYF. The CDR3 DNA reads TGTGCCATCAGGAAGGGGGAGGAAGAGACCCAGTACTTC.

The sample holds one count of this clonotype. Being one base from a much bigger clone, this may be a read error. CDR3 sequence: CTSSLSDRGNEKLFF. CDR3 in DNA: TGTACCAGCAGTTTATCTGACAGGGGTAACGAAAAACTGTTTTTT. The chain employs TRBV27 and TRBJ1-4; 8 bases align to TRBD1. CDR3 length equals 15 residues. Germline CDR1 MNHEY, CDR2 SMNVEV (reference sequence). Combining the CDR3 with reference TRBV27 and TRBJ1-4 gives the whole variable domain EAQVTQNPRYLITVTGKKLTVTCSQNMNHEYMSWYRQDPGLGLRQIYYSMNVEVTDKGDVPEGYKVSRKEKRNFPLILESPSPNQTSLYFCTSSLSDRGNEKLFFGSGTQLSVL.

The genes are TRBV6-6 and TRBJ2-3; maybe TRBD2 (6 bases). Trimming left V 0 bases short and J 10 bases short, with 14 bases between. Germline V gene sequence: CDR1 MNHNY, CDR2 SVGAGI (reference sequence). The CDR3 covers 14 residues. The CDR3 DNA reads TGTGCCAGCAGTTACTCGGGGCATCCGGGGGCGCAGTATTTT. Translation: CASSYSGHPGAQYF.

The chain couples TRBV10-3 to TRBJ2-6, with 10 positions matching TRBD1. The CDR3 has 18 residues. V gave up 6 bases and J gave up 0 bases; unmatched junction bases: 8. Germline values: CDR1 ENHRY, CDR2 SYGVKD. The CDR3 DNA sequence: TGTGCCATCAGGGCCGGGACAGGGGTTAGCTCTGGGGCCAACGTCCTGACTTTC. It yields the protein CAIRAGTGVSSGANVLTF.

CDR3 DNA: TGTGCCAGCAGTATCAGGAAAAACATTCAGTACTTC. Translated: CASSIRKNIQYF. The gene calls are TRBV7-2 and TRBJ2-4; D gene uncertain. V was shortened by 6 bases and J by 4 bases, with 7 bases between the two germline ends. The length of the CDR3 is 12 residues. Germline CDR1 is SGHTA and CDR2 is FQGNSA.

This chain connects TRBV9 to TRBJ2-5; TRBD1 might be the D (6 bases). Germline lookup yields CDR1 SGDLS and CDR2 YYNGEE. The CDR3 consists of 15 residues. Trimming took 0 bases from V and 2 from J, leaving 11 bases between them. CDR3 sequence: CASSVGAGTQETQYF. Here the CDR3 DNA reads TGTGCCAGCAGCGTAGGTGCAGGGACACAAGAGACCCAGTACTTC.